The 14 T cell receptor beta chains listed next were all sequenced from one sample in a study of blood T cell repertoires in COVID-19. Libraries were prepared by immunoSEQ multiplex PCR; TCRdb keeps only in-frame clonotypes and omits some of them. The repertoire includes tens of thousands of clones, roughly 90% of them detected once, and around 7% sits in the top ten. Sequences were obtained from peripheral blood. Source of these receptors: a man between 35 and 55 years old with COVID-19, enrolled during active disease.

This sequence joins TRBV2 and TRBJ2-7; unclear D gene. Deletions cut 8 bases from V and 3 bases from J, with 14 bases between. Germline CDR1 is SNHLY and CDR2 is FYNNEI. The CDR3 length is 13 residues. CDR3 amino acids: CASERQKLYEQYF. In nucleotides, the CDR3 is TGTGCCAGCGAGAGGCAGAAACTCTACGAGCAGTACTTC.

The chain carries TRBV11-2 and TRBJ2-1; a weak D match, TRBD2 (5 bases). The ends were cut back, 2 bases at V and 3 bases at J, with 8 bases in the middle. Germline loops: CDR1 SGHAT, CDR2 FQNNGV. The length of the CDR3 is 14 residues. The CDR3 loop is CASSLSGSYNEQFF. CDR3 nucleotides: TGTGCCAGCAGCTTAAGCGGCAGCTACAATGAGCAGTTCTTC.

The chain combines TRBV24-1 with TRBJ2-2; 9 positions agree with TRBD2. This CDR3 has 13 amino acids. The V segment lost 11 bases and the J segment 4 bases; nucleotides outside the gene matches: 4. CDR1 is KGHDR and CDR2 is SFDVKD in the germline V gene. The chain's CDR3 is CARSGGSTGELFF. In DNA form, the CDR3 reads TGTGCCAGGAGCGGGGGGTCCACCGGGGAGCTGTTTTTT.

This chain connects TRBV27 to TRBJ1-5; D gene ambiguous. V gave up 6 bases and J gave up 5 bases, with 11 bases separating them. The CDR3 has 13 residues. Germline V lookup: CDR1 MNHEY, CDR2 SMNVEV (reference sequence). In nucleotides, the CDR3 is TGTGCCAGCAGCCGGGAGCGGGATCAGCCCCAGCATTTT. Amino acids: CASSRERDQPQHF.

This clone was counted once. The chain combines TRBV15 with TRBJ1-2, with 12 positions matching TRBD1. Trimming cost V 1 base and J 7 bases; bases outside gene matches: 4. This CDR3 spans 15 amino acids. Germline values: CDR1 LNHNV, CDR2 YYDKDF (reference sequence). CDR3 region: CATSRGDRGRGGYTF. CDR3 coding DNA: TGTGCCACCAGCAGAGGGGACAGGGGGCGCGGTGGCTACACCTTC.

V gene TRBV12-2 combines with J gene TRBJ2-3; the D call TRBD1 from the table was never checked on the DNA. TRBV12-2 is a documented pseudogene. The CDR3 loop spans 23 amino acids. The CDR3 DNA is TGTGCAAGTCGCTCTAGGACAGGCGTCCAACTTCAACTTGGAAAGACGTACACAGATACGCAGTATTTT. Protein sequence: CASRSRTGVQLQLGKTYTDTQYF.

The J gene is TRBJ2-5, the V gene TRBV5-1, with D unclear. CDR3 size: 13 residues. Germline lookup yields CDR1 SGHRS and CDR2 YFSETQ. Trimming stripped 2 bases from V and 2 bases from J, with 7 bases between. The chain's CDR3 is CASSFPLQETQYF. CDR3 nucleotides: TGCGCCAGCAGCTTCCCCCTACAAGAGACCCAGTACTTC.

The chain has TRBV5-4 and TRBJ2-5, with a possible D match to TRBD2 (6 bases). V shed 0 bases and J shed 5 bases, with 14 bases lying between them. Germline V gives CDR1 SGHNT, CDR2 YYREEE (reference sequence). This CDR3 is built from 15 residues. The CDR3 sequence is CASSLASGRQETQYF. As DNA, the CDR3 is TGTGCCAGCAGCTTGGCTTCAGGGAGGCAGGAGACCCAGTACTTC.

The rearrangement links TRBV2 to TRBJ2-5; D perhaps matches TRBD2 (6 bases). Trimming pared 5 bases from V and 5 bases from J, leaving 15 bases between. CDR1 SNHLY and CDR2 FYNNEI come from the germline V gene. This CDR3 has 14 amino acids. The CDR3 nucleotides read TGTGCCAGCAGTCTTGGACGGAGGGTGGAGACCCAGTACTTC. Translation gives CASSLGRRVETQYF.

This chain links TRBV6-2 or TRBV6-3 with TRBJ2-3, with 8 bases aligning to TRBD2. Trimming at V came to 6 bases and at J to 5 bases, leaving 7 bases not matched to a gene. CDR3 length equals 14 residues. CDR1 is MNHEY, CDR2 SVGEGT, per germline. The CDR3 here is CASSPGGAEDTQYF. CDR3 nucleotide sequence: TGTGCCAGCAGCCCCGGGGGGGCCGAAGATACGCAGTATTTT.

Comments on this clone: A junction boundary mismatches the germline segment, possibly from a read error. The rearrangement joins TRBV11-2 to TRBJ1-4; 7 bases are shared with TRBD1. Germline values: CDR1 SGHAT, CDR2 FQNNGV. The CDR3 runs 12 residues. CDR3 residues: CASSIDREKLFF. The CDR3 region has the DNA TGTGCCAGCAGCATAGACAGGGAAAAGCTGTTTTTT. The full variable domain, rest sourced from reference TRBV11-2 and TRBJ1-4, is EAGVAQSPRYKIIEKRQSVAFWCNPISGHATLYWYQQILGQGPKLLIQFQNNGVVDDSQLPKDRFSAERLKGVDSTLKIQPAKLEDSAVYLCASSIDREKLFFGSGTQLSVL.

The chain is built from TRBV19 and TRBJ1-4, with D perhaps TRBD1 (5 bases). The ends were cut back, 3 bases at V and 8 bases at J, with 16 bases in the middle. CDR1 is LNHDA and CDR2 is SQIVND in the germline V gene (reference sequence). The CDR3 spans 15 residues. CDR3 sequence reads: CASSIRSAGHEKLFF. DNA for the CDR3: TGTGCCAGTAGTATCCGGTCGGCAGGGCACGAAAAACTGTTTTTT.

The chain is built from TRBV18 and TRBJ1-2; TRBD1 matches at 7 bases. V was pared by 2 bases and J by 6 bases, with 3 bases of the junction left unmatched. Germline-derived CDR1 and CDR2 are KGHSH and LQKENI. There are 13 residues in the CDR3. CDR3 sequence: CASSPDREHGYTF. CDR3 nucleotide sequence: TGTGCCAGCTCACCAGACAGGGAACATGGCTACACCTTC.

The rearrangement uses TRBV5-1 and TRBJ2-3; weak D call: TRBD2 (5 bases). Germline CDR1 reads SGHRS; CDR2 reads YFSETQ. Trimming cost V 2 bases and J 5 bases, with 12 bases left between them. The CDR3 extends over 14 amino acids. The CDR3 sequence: CASSLADGLDTQYF. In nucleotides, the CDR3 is TGCGCCAGCAGCTTAGCGGACGGCCTAGATACGCAGTATTTT.